The rows below give T cell receptor beta chains drawn from one sample of a study of T-cell reconstitution after alpha-beta-depleted transplantation in children. TCRdb re-derived calls from the PCR reads in MiXCR, one entry per CDR3 protein. The sample lists about 900,000 distinct CDR3 sequences, about 26% occurring once. The material sequenced was PBMCs, mostly from graft donor cells, taken 360 days after TCRalphabeta/CD19-depleted stem cell transplant. All receptors come from a boy under three years old who had a stem cell transplant for SCID, so the T cells may come from the graft donor. The CDR3 runs from the conserved cysteine through the conserved F or W.

v_gene: TRBV4-1; j_gene: TRBJ2-5; CDR3aa: CASSQVQAGKETQYF
v_gene: TRBV4-3; j_gene: TRBJ1-1; CDR3aa: CASSRRDRTEAFF
v_gene: TRBV12-3/TRBV12-4; j_gene: TRBJ2-7; CDR3aa: CASSLQGATYEQYF
v_gene: TRBV2; j_gene: TRBJ2-7; CDR3aa: CATRRGPYEQYF
v_gene: TRBV9; j_gene: TRBJ2-1; CDR3aa: CASSPRGLSLIGEQFF
v_gene: TRBV12-3/TRBV12-4; j_gene: TRBJ2-7; CDR3aa: CASTLQSRGYEQYF
v_gene: TRBV12-3/TRBV12-4; j_gene: TRBJ1-1; CDR3aa: CASSIKQGANTEAFF
v_gene: TRBV6-2/TRBV6-3; j_gene: TRBJ2-3; CDR3aa: CASSPSGVGTDTQYF
v_gene: TRBV5-1; j_gene: TRBJ1-1; CDR3aa: CASSPETGGRTEAFF
v_gene: TRBV12-3/TRBV12-4; j_gene: TRBJ2-7; CDR3aa: CASSSPERGPPYEQYF
v_gene: TRBV12-3/TRBV12-4; j_gene: TRBJ2-3; CDR3aa: CASSYRVMDPDTQYF
v_gene: TRBV5-1; j_gene: TRBJ2-2; CDR3aa: CASSLQGADGELFF
v_gene: TRBV5-1; j_gene: TRBJ2-1; CDR3aa: CASRQDAYNEQFF
v_gene: TRBV6-5; j_gene: TRBJ2-7; CDR3aa: CASSSSGGPTYEQYF
v_gene: TRBV4-3; j_gene: TRBJ2-7; CDR3aa: CASSHGTSAYEQYF
v_gene: TRBV7-2; j_gene: TRBJ1-1; CDR3aa: CASSVPGILVEDTEAFF
v_gene: TRBV11-2; j_gene: TRBJ1-5; CDR3aa: CASSLVGQGRNQPQHF
v_gene: TRBV5-1; j_gene: TRBJ2-7; CDR3aa: CASSPDPTTYEQYF
v_gene: TRBV28; j_gene: TRBJ2-7; CDR3aa: CASTSRTSQWEQYF
v_gene: TRBV6-1; j_gene: TRBJ2-5; CDR3aa: CASRFRQARGETQYF
v_gene: TRBV4-1; j_gene: TRBJ1-5; CDR3aa: CASSKGYRGYSNQPQHF
v_gene: TRBV28; j_gene: TRBJ2-1; CDR3aa: CASSLLAGGFHNNEQFF
v_gene: TRBV7-6; j_gene: TRBJ1-2; CDR3aa: CASSLGDPDGYTF
v_gene: TRBV20-1; j_gene: TRBJ2-1; CDR3aa: CSARGPGREKVSYNEQFF
v_gene: TRBV10-3; j_gene: TRBJ2-5; CDR3aa: CAIRGDRGQETQYF
v_gene: TRBV6-5; j_gene: TRBJ2-3; CDR3aa: CASSCSAGVQYATDTQYF
v_gene: TRBV6-1; j_gene: TRBJ2-1; CDR3aa: CASSQWDAGNEQFF